This note documents a single T cell receptor beta chain sequence. The antigen is undetermined. The data derive from a study of cytomegalovirus exposure and HLA in healthy donors. The study ran its PCR with 60 Vbeta and 13 Jbeta primers. Profiled with immunoSEQ multiplex PCR; TCRdb holds only in-frame clones, not every one. The repertoire consists of approximately 160,000 clones, with 70% to 90% occurring once and the leading ten covering roughly 0.69%. Study observations and caveats: An apparent linkage of common viral pathogens to several of the most significant clusters emerged in a later analysis. When analyzed later, a missense DCLRE1C variant was found to be linked to TCR beta V- and J-gene trimming. The majority of TCR sequences were rare, yet some public TCRs appeared in many donors. Analysis performed later showed TCR beta chains linked to HLA being more clonally expanded than equally common others.

V trimming: 2 bases; J trimming: 5 bases; junction bases outside the gene matches: 8. Germline lookup yields CDR1 GTSNPN and CDR2 SVGIG (reference sequence). The CDR3 loop spans 15 amino acids. The chain recombines TRBV30 with TRBJ2-7; TRBD1 matches 11 bases. The sequencing input was PBMCs. The clonotype comes from a woman aged 18-30 years in good health and CMV-seronegative. The chain's CDR3 is CAWSIGTGGSNEQYF. In nucleotides, the CDR3 is TGTGCCTGGAGTATCGGGACAGGGGGGTCCAACGAGCAGTACTTC. The whole variable domain, remainder taken from reference TRBV30 and TRBJ2-7, is SQTIHQWPATLVQPVGSPLSLECTVEGTSNPNLYWYRQAAGRGLQLLFYSVGIGQISSEVPQNLSASRPQDRQFILSSKKLLLSDSGFYLCAWSIGTGGSNEQYFGPGTRLTVT.